Described below is a single T cell receptor (beta chain) sequence and its context. Antigen unknown. This sample is part of a study of siplizumab effects on memory and regulatory T cells. The study, taken as a whole, reports: Naive T cells, seemingly more diverse than memory cells, seemed major alloresponse contributors. Unstimulated subsets accounted for the mapping of only a minor share of the clones that were alloreactive.

The V end lost 5 bases, the J end lost 4 bases, and 15 bases lay between the germline ends. The CDR3 is 14 amino acids. CDR1 LNHDA and CDR2 SQIVND come from the germline V gene (reference sequence). The table came from immunoSEQ multiplex PCR; TCRdb's copy has only in-frame clones and leaves some out. Among some 88,000 clones listed, just under 90% were seen once. This sequence originates from a human donor in good health. Sequencing input: CD4+ T cells sorted from blood. The rearrangement links TRBV19 to TRBJ2-7; no definite D call. The CDR3 loop is CASSLSRAGYEQYF. In DNA form, the CDR3 reads TGTGCCAGTAGTCTTTCCCGGGCCGGATACGAGCAGTACTTC.